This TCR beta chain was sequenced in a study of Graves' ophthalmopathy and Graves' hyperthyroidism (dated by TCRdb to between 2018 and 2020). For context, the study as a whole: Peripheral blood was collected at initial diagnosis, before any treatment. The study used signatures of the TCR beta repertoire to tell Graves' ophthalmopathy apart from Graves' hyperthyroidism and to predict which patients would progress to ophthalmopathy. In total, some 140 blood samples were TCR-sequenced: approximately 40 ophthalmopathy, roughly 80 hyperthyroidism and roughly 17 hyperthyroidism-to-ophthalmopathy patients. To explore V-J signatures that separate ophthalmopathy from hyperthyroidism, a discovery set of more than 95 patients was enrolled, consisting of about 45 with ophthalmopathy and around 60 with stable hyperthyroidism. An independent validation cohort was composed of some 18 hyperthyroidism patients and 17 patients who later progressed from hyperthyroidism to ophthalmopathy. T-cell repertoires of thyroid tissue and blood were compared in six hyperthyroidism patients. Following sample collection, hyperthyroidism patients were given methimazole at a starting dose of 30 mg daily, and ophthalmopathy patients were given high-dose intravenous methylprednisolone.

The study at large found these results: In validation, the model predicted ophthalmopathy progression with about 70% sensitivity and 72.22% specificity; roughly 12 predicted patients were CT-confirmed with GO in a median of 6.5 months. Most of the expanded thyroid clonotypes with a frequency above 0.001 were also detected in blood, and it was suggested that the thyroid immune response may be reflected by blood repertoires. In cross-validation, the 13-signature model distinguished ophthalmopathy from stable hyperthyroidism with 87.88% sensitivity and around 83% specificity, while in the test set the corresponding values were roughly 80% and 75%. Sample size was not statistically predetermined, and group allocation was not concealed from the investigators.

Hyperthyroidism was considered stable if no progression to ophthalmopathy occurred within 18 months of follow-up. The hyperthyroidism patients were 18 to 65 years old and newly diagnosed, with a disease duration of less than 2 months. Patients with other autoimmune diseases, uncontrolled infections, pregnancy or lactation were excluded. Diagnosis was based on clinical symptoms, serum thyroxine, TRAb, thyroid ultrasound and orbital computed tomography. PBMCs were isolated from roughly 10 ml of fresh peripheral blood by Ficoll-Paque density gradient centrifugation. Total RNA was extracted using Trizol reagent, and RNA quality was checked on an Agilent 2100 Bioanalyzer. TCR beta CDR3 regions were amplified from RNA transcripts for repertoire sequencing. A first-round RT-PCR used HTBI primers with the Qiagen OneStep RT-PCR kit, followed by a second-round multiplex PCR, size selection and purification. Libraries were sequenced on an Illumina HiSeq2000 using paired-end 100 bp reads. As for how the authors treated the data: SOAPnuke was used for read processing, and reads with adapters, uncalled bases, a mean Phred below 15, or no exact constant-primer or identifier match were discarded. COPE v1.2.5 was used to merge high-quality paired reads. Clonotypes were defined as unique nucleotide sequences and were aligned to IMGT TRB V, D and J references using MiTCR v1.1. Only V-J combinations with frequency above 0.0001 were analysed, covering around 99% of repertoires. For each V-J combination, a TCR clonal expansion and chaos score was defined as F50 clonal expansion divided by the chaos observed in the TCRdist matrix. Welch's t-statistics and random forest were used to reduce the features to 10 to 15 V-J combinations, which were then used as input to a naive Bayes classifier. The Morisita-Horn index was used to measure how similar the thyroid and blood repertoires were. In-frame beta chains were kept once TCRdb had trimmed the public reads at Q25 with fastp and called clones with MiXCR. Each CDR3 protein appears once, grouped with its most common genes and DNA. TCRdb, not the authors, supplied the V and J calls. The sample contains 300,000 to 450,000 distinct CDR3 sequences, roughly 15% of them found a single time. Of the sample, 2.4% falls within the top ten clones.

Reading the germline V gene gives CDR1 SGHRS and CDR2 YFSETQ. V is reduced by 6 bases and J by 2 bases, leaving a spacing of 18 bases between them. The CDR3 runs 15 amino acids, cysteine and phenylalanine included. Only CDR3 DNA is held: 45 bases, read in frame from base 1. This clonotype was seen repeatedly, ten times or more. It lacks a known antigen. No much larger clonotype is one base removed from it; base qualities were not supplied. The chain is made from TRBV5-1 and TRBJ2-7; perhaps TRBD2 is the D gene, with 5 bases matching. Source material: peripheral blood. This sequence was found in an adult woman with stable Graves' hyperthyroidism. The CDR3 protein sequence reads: CASTPELDSAYEQYF. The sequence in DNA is TGCGCCAGCACCCCCGAGTTGGACTCCGCCTACGAGCAGTACTTC.